This TCR beta chain was identified in a study of shared clonotypes between healthy human individuals. Overall study results and limits: Naive CD4 clonotype sharing across a few donors was 5% to 6%.

This clone was detected only once. Its specificity is not known. TCRdb keeps only in-frame clones here, not all; method: immunoSEQ multiplex PCR. The sample has under 1,100,000 clones; 70% to 80% are singletons. The CDR3 covers 15 residues. V was clipped by 6 bases and J by 7 bases; unmatched bases: 12. Germline V gene sequence: CDR1 MNHEY, CDR2 SVGAGI. The TCR comes from a man younger than 35 in good health. Some clones in this sample may be carry-over from other donors' samples. The chain employs TRBV6-5 and TRBJ1-2, with 9 bases fitting TRBD1. Sequenced input: memory CD4+ T cells from PBMCs. Subset noted: CD45RA-negative fraction. Here the CDR3 reads CASSPLAGTGFGYTF. The DNA of the CDR3 is TGTGCCAGCAGCCCTTTAGCCGGGACAGGGTTTGGCTACACCTTC.